The entry below describes one TCR beta chain. Antigen: not known. The method was immunoSEQ multiplex PCR; TCRdb's version includes in-frame clones alone and lacks a portion of them. Here the sample spans more than 35,000 clones, 60% to 85% being singletons. This specimen comes from a study of a mutant IDH1 vaccine in newly diagnosed glioma. As for the study in general: Patients had received radiotherapy, temozolomide, or both previously, most receiving both. The study held visit V12 at week 35 and visit V13 at week 47.

Time point defined: week 47, end of study. In the vaccine, a single dose held 300 ug of the mutant IDH1 20-mer peptide, along with topical imiquimod. This CDR3 comprises 15 residues. Per germline, CDR1 SNHLY and CDR2 FYNNEI. V shed 6 bases, J shed 4 bases, and the junction held 5 bases outside the gene matches. The source is a man aged 35-49 years with glioma. The specimen was PBMCs, collected from a glioma patient whose treatment included an IDH1 peptide vaccine. V gene TRBV2 combines with J gene TRBJ2-1, with 11 bases aligning to TRBD2. The CDR3 reads CASRVAGGRYNEQFF. The CDR3 DNA reads TGTGCCAGCAGGGTAGCGGGAGGGCGTTACAATGAGCAGTTCTTC.